The 4 T cell receptor beta chains listed next were all sequenced from one sample in a study of T cell responses to AZD1222 COVID-19 vaccine. Data came from immunoSEQ multiplex PCR; TCRdb stores just in-frame clones and leaves some out. The sample contains about 120,000 clones, 75% to 95% of which appear only once. Source: peripheral blood, taken on day 0 of AZD1222 vaccination. The receptors come from an adult in good health.

The chain uses TRBV12-5 and TRBJ1-1; D possibly corresponds to TRBD1 (5 bases). The CDR3 is 14 residues long. The V end was cut by 6 bases, the J end by 3 bases, with 14 bases between. The V gene's germline CDR1 is LGHNT and CDR2 FRNRAP. CDR3 protein: CASGSQDRHTEAFF. The CDR3 DNA is TGTGCTAGTGGATCTCAAGACAGACACACTGAAGCTTTCTTT. The full variable domain, rest sourced from reference TRBV12-5 and TRBJ1-1, is DARVTQTPRHKVTEMGQEVTMRCQPILGHNTVFWYRQTMMQGLELLAYFRNRAPLDDSGMPKDRFSAEMPDATLATLKIQPSEPRDSAVYFCASGSQDRHTEAFFGQGTRLTVV.

The chain joins TRBV30 to TRBJ2-1; D unclear. The CDR3 is made up of 13 amino acids. The V end lost 4 bases, the J end lost 7 bases, and 14 bases lay between the germline ends. Germline V CDR1 and CDR2: GTSNPN, SVGIG (reference sequence). CDR3 sequence: CAWTRDSRNEQFF. As DNA, the CDR3 is TGTGCCTGGACCCGCGATAGCAGAAATGAGCAGTTCTTC.

V is TRBV7-3 and J is TRBJ2-5, with a possible D match to TRBD2 (5 bases). The CDR3 has 14 amino acids. Trimming left V 1 base short and J 2 bases short, with 8 bases between. Germline loops: CDR1 SGHTA, CDR2 FQGTGA. The chain's CDR3 is CASSLSPGQETQYF. CDR3 coding DNA: TGTGCCAGCAGCTTAAGCCCGGGACAAGAGACCCAGTACTTC.

The CDR3 sequence is CASSVSGNRLAGGETQYF. CDR3 nucleotides: TGTGCCAGCAGCGTCAGTGGAAATAGACTAGCGGGCGGCGAGACCCAGTACTTC. J is TRBJ2-5 and V is TRBV9; 10 bases are a match to TRBD2. V lost 2 bases, J lost 5 bases, and 15 bases stayed unmatched. This CDR3 has 18 residues. Germline CDR1 SGDLS, CDR2 YYNGEE.